Below, 15 T cell receptor beta chains from the same sample are listed, as sequenced in a study of blood T cell repertoires in COVID-19 (dated by TCRdb to the early 2020s). The protocol used for the library was the immunoSEQ multiplex PCR assay. TCRdb stores this immuneACCESS table with in-frame sequences only. Part of the clones is absent; in the studies checked, under half of the shortfall reflects unresolved V genes, and no reason is known for the rest. Recorded for this sample are some 120,000 clones; around four fifths of them occurred a single time. 13% of the sample is taken by the ten largest. Sequencing was done on a sample of peripheral blood. The source is a human donor in a cohort sampled during active COVID-19.

CDR3: CASSIAGGEFEQYF. The CDR3 DNA reads as TGTGCCAGTAGTATAGCAGGGGGAGAATTCGAGCAGTACTTC. The chain is built from TRBV19 and TRBJ2-7; 7 nucleotides align to TRBD1. Germline V CDR1 and CDR2: LNHDA, SQIVND (reference sequence). The V gene end was trimmed by 1 base and the J gene end by 6 bases; junction bases not matched to a gene: 6. The CDR3 runs 14 residues.

A single count supports this clone. The V and J genes are TRBV6-5 and TRBJ2-5; TRBD2 matches at 11 bases. The V gene end was trimmed by 3 bases and the J gene end by 7 bases; junction bases not matched to a gene: 10. Germline CDR1 reads MNHEY; CDR2 reads SVGAGI. This CDR3 is built from 16 residues. As DNA, the CDR3 is TGTGCCAGCAGTTATGGGACTAGCGGATCTCGGGGGACCCAGTACTTC. Translated: CASSYGTSGSRGTQYF.

The rearrangement links TRBV29-1 to TRBJ2-3; maybe TRBD1 (5 bases). The V and J ends lost 3 bases and 3 bases respectively, with 7 bases between them. The CDR3 runs to 12 residues. Germline lookup yields CDR1 SQVTM and CDR2 ANQGSEA. CDR3 nucleotides: TGCAGCGTTGAGGCAGGGACAGATACGCAGTATTTT. Amino acids: CSVEAGTDTQYF.

This chain links TRBV6-2 or TRBV6-3 with TRBJ1-5; D ambiguous. Germline CDR1 MNHEY, CDR2 SVGEGT. The ends were cut back, 5 bases at V and 6 bases at J, with 14 bases in the middle. The length of the CDR3 is 14 residues. For the CDR3, the DNA is TGTGCCAGCAGTCCGTTGAGCGGCGGTCAGCCCCAGCATTTT. Protein: CASSPLSGGQPQHF.

The chain uses TRBV29-1 and TRBJ1-2, with 9 bases lining up with TRBD1. J was trimmed by 3 bases and V by 6 bases; bases with no gene match: 2. The CDR3 is made up of 12 amino acids. Germline loops: CDR1 SQVTM, CDR2 ANQGSEA. CDR3 protein: CSVDRGDYGYTF. CDR3 in DNA: TGCAGCGTCGACAGGGGGGACTATGGCTACACCTTC.

This clone was found a few times. This rearrangement joins TRBV7-9 to TRBJ1-2, with TRBD1 matching 9 bases. CDR3 length equals 15 residues. V was pared by 1 base and J by 4 bases, with 4 bases of the junction left unmatched. The germline V gene has CDR1 SEHNR and CDR2 FQNEAQ (reference sequence). CDR3 sequence reads: CASSLGDRVVYGYTF. The DNA of the CDR3 is TGTGCCAGCAGCTTAGGGGACAGGGTAGTCTATGGCTACACCTTC. The variable domain in full, with the rest retrieved from reference TRBV7-9 and TRBJ1-2, is DTGVSQNPRHKITKRGQNVTFRCDPISEHNRLYWYRQTLGQGPEFLTYFQNEAQLEKSRLLSDRFSAERPKGSFSTLEIQRTEQGDSAMYLCASSLGDRVVYGYTFGSGTRLTVV.

The J gene is TRBJ1-1, the V gene TRBV30; TRBD1 might be the D (6 bases). V lost 4 bases and J 5 bases, leaving 17 bases between the germline ends. This CDR3 spans 14 amino acids. The germline V gene has CDR1 GTSNPN and CDR2 SVGIG (reference sequence). The CDR3 DNA follows: TGTGCCTGGAATGGGGGCCCCCAAGGGACTGAAGCTTTCTTT. Its translation is CAWNGGPQGTEAFF. The full variable domain, completed using reference TRBV30 and TRBJ1-1, is SQTIHQWPATLVQPVGSPLSLECTVEGTSNPNLYWYRQAAGRGLQLLFYSVGIGQISSEVPQNLSASRPQDRQFILSSKKLLLSDSGFYLCAWNGGPQGTEAFFGQGTRLTVV.

V is TRBV5-5 and J is TRBJ2-2; no clear D. V shed 4 bases and J shed 3 bases, with 10 bases lying between them. Germline CDR1 SGHKS, CDR2 YYEKEE (reference sequence). The CDR3 contains 14 residues. The CDR3 loop reads CASSTQAHTGELFF. CDR3 sequence (DNA): TGTGCCAGCAGCACCCAAGCCCACACCGGGGAGCTGTTTTTT.

The chain links TRBV19 to TRBJ1-4; maybe TRBD1 (5 bases). The CDR3 spans 14 residues. CDR1 and CDR2 from the germline V gene are LNHDA and SQIVND (reference sequence). Trimming took off 11 bases at V and 0 bases at J, with 13 bases between the two ends. CDR3 in DNA: TGTGCCGTTAGGGACTCGGCAACTAATGAAAAACTGTTTTTT. Translation gives CAVRDSATNEKLFF.

The chain carries TRBV27 and TRBJ2-7; D possibly corresponds to TRBD2 (5 bases). The germline V gene has CDR1 MNHEY and CDR2 SMNVEV (reference sequence). The CDR3 runs to 13 residues. Trimming pared 0 bases from V and 5 bases from J, leaving 8 bases between. In DNA form, the CDR3 reads TGTGCCAGCAGTTTATCCCCGGGGAACGAGCAGTACTTC. Translating gives CASSLSPGNEQYF.

V is TRBV6-5 and J is TRBJ1-2, with D unclear. Germline loops: CDR1 MNHEY, CDR2 SVGAGI. The V and J ends lost 5 bases and 3 bases respectively, with 13 bases between them. The CDR3 is 14 residues long. The CDR3 bases are TGTGCCAGCAGTCCCTCCCAGATCCACTATGGCTACACCTTC. This translates into CASSPSQIHYGYTF.

The V and J genes are TRBV5-1 and TRBJ1-2; the match to TRBD1 covers 10 bases. From germline, CDR1 is SGHRS and CDR2 YFSETQ. V gave up 4 bases and J gave up 3 bases; unmatched junction bases: 6. The CDR3 loop spans 15 amino acids. The CDR3 DNA reads as TGCGCCAGCAGCCCTGAGACAGGGGGCTACTATGGCTACACCTTC. It specifies CASSPETGGYYGYTF.

This sequence joins TRBV7-8 and TRBJ2-5, with a possible D match to TRBD2 (7 bases). The ends were cut back, 4 bases at V and 3 bases at J, with 15 bases in the middle. The V gene's germline CDR1 is SGHVS and CDR2 FQNEAQ. The CDR3 has 15 amino acids. The CDR3, as DNA: TGTGCCAGCAGCTCCCCCACAGGGAGGGAAGAGACCCAGTACTTC. As protein: CASSSPTGREETQYF.

The rearrangement joins TRBV5-6 to TRBJ1-2; 7 bases agree with TRBD1. The germline CDR1 and CDR2 sequences are SGHDT and YYEEEE. The CDR3 contains 16 residues. The ends lost 6 bases at V and 8 bases at J; junction bases unmatched: 19. CDR3 sequence (DNA): TGTGCCAGCACTCCACCTAGGGTAGGGGGCAGGGGCGGCTACACCTTC. It translates to CASTPPRVGGRGGYTF.

This clone was recorded only once. This chain connects TRBV5-1 to TRBJ2-2, with 7 positions matching TRBD1. V shed 9 bases and J 5 bases; nucleotides not matched to a gene: 4. Per the germline V gene, CDR1 is SGHRS and CDR2 is YFSETQ. The length of the CDR3 is 12 residues. In DNA, the CDR3 is TGCGCCACCTCAGGGGGAACCGGGGAGCTGTTTTTT. Translation: CATSGGTGELFF. Full variable domain (missing parts from reference TRBV5-1 and TRBJ2-2): KAGVTQTPRYLIKTRGQQVTLSCSPISGHRSVSWYQQTPGQGLQFLFEYFSETQRNKGNFPGRFSGRQFSNSRSEMNVSTLELGDSALYLCATSGGTGELFFGEGSRLTVL.